Listed below are T cell receptor beta chains from one sample, sequenced in a study of T-cell reconstitution after alpha-beta-depleted transplantation in children. TCRdb reanalysed the PCR reads using MiXCR and keeps one entry per CDR3 protein. The repertoire holds some 150,000 distinct CDR3 sequences, with about 8.8% as singletons. Sequenced material: PBMCs, mostly from graft donor cells, taken 180 days after TCRalphabeta/CD19-depleted stem cell transplant. These receptors were taken from a female patient between 2 and 15 years old who had a stem cell transplant for congenital amegakaryocytic thrombocytopenia, so the T cells may come from the graft donor. CDR3s include the opening cysteine and the closing phenylalanine or tryptophan. D genes are given only for firm matches. Rows give clone size only sometimes, using once, few, many, or a class for an expanded clone.

j_gene	v_gene	abundance	d_gene	CDR3aa	CDR3nt
TRBJ2-1	TRBV7-3	many	TRBD2	CASSLKAGGSYNEQFF	TGTGCCAGCAGCTTAAAGGCGGGAGGTTCCTACAATGAGCAGTTCTTC
TRBJ2-5	TRBV20-1	.	TRBD2	CSGREARGGSETQYF	TGCAGTGGTAGAGAGGCTCGGGGCGGGAGTGAGACCCAGTACTTC
TRBJ1-5	TRBV4-1	few	.	CASSQDRGYQPQHF	TGCGCCAGCAGCCAAGACAGGGGCTATCAGCCCCAGCATTTT
TRBJ1-4	TRBV20-1	many	TRBD1	CSAPQGAREKLFF	TGCAGTGCTCCACAGGGGGCTCGGGAAAAACTGTTTTTT
TRBJ2-1	TRBV20-1	.	TRBD2	CSAKPGLAVRAVFF	TGCAGTGCAAAACCGGGACTAGCGGTCCGAGCAGTGTTCTTC
TRBJ2-1	TRBV28	.	TRBD2	CASSLRSGLAGNIYNEQFF	TGTGCCAGCAGTTTACGGTCTGGACTAGCGGGGAACATCTACAATGAGCAGTTCTTC
TRBJ2-1	TRBV24-1	.	TRBD2	CATSDRGTRNNEQFF	TGTGCCACCAGTGACCGGGGGACTAGAAACAATGAGCAGTTCTTC
TRBJ2-7	TRBV7-2	many	TRBD1	CASSLAGTGWDEQYF	TGTGCCAGCAGCTTAGCTGGGACAGGGTGGGACGAGCAGTACTTC
TRBJ2-1	TRBV11-3	many	TRBD2	CASSLIAGGLNEQFF	TGTGCCAGCAGCTTAATAGCGGGAGGGCTGAATGAGCAGTTCTTC
TRBJ2-3	TRBV20-1	.	.	CSARNSFGTDTQYF	TGCAGTGCTAGAAACAGCTTTGGCACAGATACGCAGTATTTT
TRBJ2-2	TRBV29-1	many	TRBD2	CSVEGGGHTANTGELFF	TGCAGCGTTGAAGGGGGAGGGCACACCGCGAACACCGGGGAGCTGTTTTTT
TRBJ2-5	TRBV7-3	few	.	CASSPIMGETQYF	TGTGCCAGCAGCCCGATTATGGGGGAGACCCAGTACTTC
TRBJ2-1	TRBV6-4	few	TRBD1	CASSDSWGTGSNEQFF	TGTGCCAGCAGTGACTCTTGGGGGACAGGGTCGAATGAGCAGTTCTTC
TRBJ2-7	TRBV6-1	many	.	CASSDPGPTYEQYF	TGTGCCAGCTCAGATCCCGGGCCAACGTACGAGCAGTACTTC
TRBJ1-3	TRBV19	.	.	CATSPGTDYTIYF	TGTGCCACCAGTCCCGGGACCGACTACACCATATATTTT
TRBJ2-2	TRBV30	.	.	CAWSVIGGYTGELFF	TGTGCCTGGAGTGTGATAGGGGGATACACCGGGGAGCTGTTTTTT
TRBJ2-2	TRBV5-1	many	.	CASSLHVPAKTGELFF	TGCGCCAGCAGCTTGCACGTCCCAGCGAAAACCGGGGAGCTGTTTTTT
TRBJ1-1	TRBV23-1	few	.	CASSPPDGSTNTEAFF	TGCGCCAGCAGCCCCCCTGACGGCAGCACGAACACTGAAGCTTTCTTT
TRBJ2-7	TRBV10-3	.	TRBD1	CASTQGVGSYEQYF	TGTGCCTCGACACAGGGGGTTGGGTCCTACGAGCAGTACTTC
TRBJ2-5	TRBV5-1	many	TRBD1	CASSFGRGYQETQYF	TGCGCCAGCAGCTTCGGCAGGGGGTACCAAGAGACCCAGTACTTC
TRBJ2-7	TRBV5-1	many	.	CASSLGGSPGEQYF	TGCGCCAGCAGCTTGGGAGGTTCTCCGGGCGAGCAGTACTTC
TRBJ2-5	TRBV5-6	many	TRBD2	CASSSLGTAGGSRQETQYF	TGTGCCAGCAGCTCCCTAGGGACAGCGGGAGGGAGTCGCCAAGAGACCCAGTACTTC
TRBJ1-6	TRBV20-1	few	.	CSARGPGQHNSPLHF	TGCAGTGCTAGGGGTCCGGGACAACATAATTCACCCCTCCACTTT
TRBJ2-5	TRBV10-2	few	.	CASSETGREETQYF	TGCGCCAGCAGCGAGACAGGGAGGGAAGAGACCCAGTACTTC
TRBJ2-1	TRBV5-1	many	.	CASSLEGPRSSYNEQFF	TGCGCCAGCAGCTTGGAAGGTCCCCGCAGCTCCTACAATGAGCAGTTCTTC
TRBJ2-5	TRBV6-5	many	.	CASSRDTQETQYF	TGTGCCAGCAGTAGGGACACGCAAGAGACCCAGTACTTC
TRBJ2-2	TRBV5-1	many	.	CASSLVRTGELFF	TGCGCCAGCAGCTTGGTCAGGACCGGGGAGCTGTTTTTT
TRBJ2-1	TRBV12-3/TRBV12-4	many	TRBD2	CASSQTSGTLNEQFF	TGTGCCAGCAGTCAGACTAGCGGGACCCTTAATGAGCAGTTCTTC
TRBJ2-5	TRBV29-1	few	.	CSVRQDQETQYF	TGCAGCGTCCGACAGGACCAAGAGACCCAGTACTTC
TRBJ2-7	TRBV15	.	.	CATSRFDSRDYEQYF	TGTGCCACCAGCAGGTTCGACTCAAGAGACTACGAGCAGTACTTC
TRBJ2-3	TRBV20-1	.	.	CSAPMARTETQYF	TGCAGTGCCCCAATGGCTAGAACGGAGACGCAGTATTTT
TRBJ2-5	TRBV7-2	many	.	CASSRGHGETQYF	TGTGCCAGCAGCCGGGGACACGGGGAGACCCAGTACTTC
TRBJ2-5	TRBV7-9	many	.	CASSRLGGLETQYF	TGTGCCAGCAGCCGACTCGGGGGGCTAGAGACCCAGTACTTC
TRBJ2-7	TRBV28	many	TRBD2	CASRPVGGPMYEQYF	TGTGCCAGCAGACCGGTGGGAGGGCCGATGTACGAGCAGTACTTC
TRBJ2-1	TRBV5-6	.	.	CASSLGLGLSANEQFF	TGTGCCAGCAGCTTGGGACTGGGTCTCAGCGCCAATGAGCAGTTCTTC
TRBJ2-5	TRBV9	many	TRBD1	CASSAGQGLWETQYF	TGTGCCAGCAGCGCCGGACAGGGTTTGTGGGAGACCCAGTACTTC
TRBJ2-1	TRBV19	.	.	CASSLVSENNEQFF	TGTGCCAGTAGCCTCGTGTCAGAGAACAATGAGCAGTTCTTC
TRBJ2-2	TRBV5-1	many	TRBD1	CASSSGTGSGELFF	TGCGCCAGCAGCTCCGGGACAGGGAGCGGGGAGCTGTTTTTT
TRBJ2-3	TRBV20-1	few	.	CSARPTSRDAADTQYF	TGCAGTGCTAGGCCGACAAGCAGGGACGCTGCAGATACGCAGTATTTT
TRBJ2-2	TRBV12-3/TRBV12-4	.	.	CASSLSGGGELFF	TGTGCCAGCAGTTTAAGTGGTGGCGGGGAGCTGTTTTTT
TRBJ2-1	TRBV20-1	many	.	CSAIGNYNEQFF	TGCAGTGCTATAGGGAACTACAATGAGCAGTTCTTC